The 20 T cell receptor beta chains below come from one sample, sequenced in a study of molecular identifiers for immune sequencing clone quantification. TCRdb redid the calling of the PCR reads with MiXCR, one entry per CDR3 protein. The sample contains some 320,000 distinct CDR3 sequences, over 20% of which appear only once. Sample: naive CD8+ T cells from blood, with Jurkat cell RNA spiked in. Documented subset: FACS-sorted CD8+CD4-CCR7+CD45RA+ naive T cells. These receptors were collected from a human donor in good health. Some libraries in this study had Jurkat cell RNA spiked in.

Notes on this clonotype: The CDR3 carries no conserved terminal phenylalanine or tryptophan, so it likely arises from a read error. The CDR3 bases are TGTGCCACCAGGACCAACACCGGGGAGCTGTTTTCT. Translated, it gives CATRTNTGELFS. The chain links TRBV19 to TRBJ2-2; no clear D. The V gene's germline CDR1 is LNHDA and CDR2 SQIVND (reference sequence). The CDR3 has 12 amino acids. Deletions cut 10 bases from V and 2 bases from J, with 8 bases between.

This clonotype was seen only once. A much larger clone differs by one base, so this may be a read error. No conserved phenylalanine or tryptophan is present at the end of the CDR3, so a read error is the likely explanation. The gene calls are TRBV7-6 and TRBJ1-1; D is unresolved. The CDR3 runs to 14 residues. Looked up from germline, CDR1 is SGHVS and CDR2 is FNYEAQ. V dropped 3 bases and J dropped 6 bases, with 14 bases sitting between them. The CDR3 loop is CASSFGGPGSEAFS. CDR3 nucleotides: TGTGCCAGCAGCTTTGGAGGACCTGGCTCTGAAGCTTTCTCT.

This clonotype showed up just a few times. The J gene is TRBJ2-3, the V gene TRBV6-2 or TRBV6-3; D assignment may be TRBD1 or TRBD2 (5 bases each). V was clipped by 5 bases and J by 4 bases, with 13 bases between them. The CDR3 has 14 amino acids. Per the germline V gene, CDR1 is MNHEY and CDR2 is SVGEGT. CDR3 nucleotides: TGTGCCAGCAGTGGGGGACCGCGGGCAGATACGCAGTATTTT. It translates to CASSGGPRADTQYF.

This clonotype was picked up many times. This chain joins TRBV6-5 and TRBJ2-5, with TRBD1 as a possible D gene (7 bases). The V gene lost 2 bases and the J gene lost 4 bases, with 20 bases spanning the gap. CDR3 size: 17 residues. CDR1 and CDR2 from the germline V gene are MNHEY and SVGAGI. For the CDR3, the DNA is TGTGCCAGCAGTTACGGGGGGCCAGGGGGGTTATCAGAGACCCAGTACTTC. It yields the protein CASSYGGPGGLSETQYF.

This clonotype was seen at least ten times. This sequence joins TRBV5-1 and TRBJ1-1; D unresolved. Germline V lookup: CDR1 SGHRS, CDR2 YFSETQ. The germline V and J ends were trimmed by 0 bases and 0 bases, with 15 bases remaining between them. This CDR3 contains 17 residues. CDR3 nucleotides: TGCGCCAGCAGCTTGGCCAGGAATTCCCTGATGAACACTGAAGCTTTCTTT. This codes for CASSLARNSLMNTEAFF.

V is TRBV24-1 and J is TRBJ2-3; TRBD1 matches at 7 bases. The ends lost 7 bases at V and 0 bases at J; junction bases unmatched: 6. The CDR3 is made up of 15 amino acids. The germline V gene encodes CDR1 KGHDR and CDR2 SFDVKD. The CDR3 spells CATRGTDPSTDTQYF. CDR3 bases: TGTGCCACCAGGGGGACAGATCCTAGCACAGATACGCAGTATTTT.

The chain is built from TRBV4-3 and TRBJ2-3; 10 positions agree with TRBD1. The germline CDR1 and CDR2 sequences are LGHNA and YSLEER. The CDR3 has 17 residues. V dropped 3 bases and J dropped 3; count of bases not matched to a gene: 9. In DNA form, the CDR3 reads TGCGCCAGCAGCCAGGACAGACAGGGGGCCTGGACAGATACGCAGTATTTT. Translating gives CASSQDRQGAWTDTQYF.

This clonotype has a handful of counts. The chain is built from TRBV7-2 and TRBJ2-1; D is unresolved. The V gene's germline CDR1 is SGHTA and CDR2 FQGNSA. CDR3 length: 13 amino acids. V was clipped by 5 bases and J by 2 bases, with 7 bases between them. The chain's CDR3 is CASSQVTYNEQFF. In DNA form, the CDR3 reads TGTGCCAGCAGCCAGGTTACCTACAATGAGCAGTTCTTC.

This clonotype came up many times. The chain combines TRBV11-2 with TRBJ1-5, with D hard to call. Germline CDR1 SGHAT, CDR2 FQNNGV. The CDR3 runs to 14 residues. Trimming cost V 1 base and J 7 bases, with 11 bases left between them. The CDR3 sequence is CASSLGNAGQPQHF. The CDR3 DNA sequence: TGTGCCAGCAGCTTAGGCAACGCTGGGCAGCCCCAGCATTTT.

This chain uses TRBV7-9 with TRBJ1-2; D gene ambiguous. V was clipped by 1 base and J by 0 bases, with 9 bases between them. The germline V gene encodes CDR1 SEHNR and CDR2 FQNEAQ (reference sequence). The CDR3 consists of 15 residues. The DNA for the CDR3 is TGTGCCAGCAGCTTAGTTCCGGAATCTAACTATGGCTACACCTTC. Protein product: CASSLVPESNYGYTF. Drawing the rest from reference TRBV7-9 and TRBJ1-2, the complete variable domain is DTGVSQNPRHKITKRGQNVTFRCDPISEHNRLYWYRQTLGQGPEFLTYFQNEAQLEKSRLLSDRFSAERPKGSFSTLEIQRTEQGDSAMYLCASSLVPESNYGYTFGSGTRLTVV.

There are a few counts of this clonotype. J is TRBJ2-1 and V is TRBV20-1; 7 bases match TRBD2. The length of the CDR3 is 15 residues. The germline V gene encodes CDR1 DFQATT and CDR2 SNEGSKA (reference sequence). V dropped 0 bases and J dropped 8; count of bases not matched to a gene: 10. CDR3 DNA: TGCAGTGCTAGAGATCTGTGGGGGGGGATAGATGAGCAGTTCTTC. It yields the protein CSARDLWGGIDEQFF.

This clonotype has more than one count but fewer than ten. Here the CDR3 reads CATKNSQGASYEQYF. For the CDR3, the DNA is TGTGCCACGAAGAACTCACAGGGGGCCAGCTACGAGCAGTACTTC. The chain employs TRBV6-2 or TRBV6-3 and TRBJ2-7; TRBD1 agrees at 9 bases. CDR3 length: 15 residues. The trim removed 10 bases at V and 3 bases at J, leaving 13 bases unmatched. CDR1 and CDR2 from the germline V gene are MNHEY and SVGEGT.

There are a few counts of this clonotype. V gene TRBV6-6 combines with J gene TRBJ1-5; possibly TRBD1 for D (6 bases). V gave up 6 bases and J gave up 0 bases, with 12 bases separating them. Germline loops: CDR1 MNHNY, CDR2 SVGAGI (reference sequence). This CDR3 comprises 15 residues. CDR3 bases: TGTGCCAGCAGGGAACAGGGTTATAGCAATCAGCCCCAGCATTTT. The encoded protein is CASREQGYSNQPQHF.

V gene TRBV28 combines with J gene TRBJ2-3; no clear D gene. The CDR3 is 13 residues long. Germline V gene lookup returns CDR1 MDHEN and CDR2 SYDVKM. V was clipped by 5 bases and J by 2 bases, with 8 bases between them. CDR3 bases: TGTGCCAGCAGTACCCCCTCCACAGATACGCAGTATTTT. The encoded protein is CASSTPSTDTQYF.

There are a few counts of this clonotype. The J gene is TRBJ2-6, the V gene TRBV7-9; TRBD1 matches 11 bases. V lost 5 bases, J lost 0 bases, and 12 bases stayed unmatched. Germline CDR1 SEHNR, CDR2 FQNEAQ (reference sequence). The CDR3 extends over 20 amino acids. The CDR3 protein is CASSTWRTGGSSSGANVLTF. CDR3 DNA: TGTGCCAGCAGCACATGGAGGACAGGGGGCTCATCCTCTGGGGCCAACGTCCTGACTTTC.

Worth noting for this clonotype: This may stem from a read error, because a much larger clone lies one nucleotide away. The chain links TRBV12-3 or TRBV12-4 to TRBJ2-3; 10 positions match TRBD2. This CDR3 spans 16 amino acids. The CDR3 nucleotides are TGTGCCAGCAGTTTAGAGAGCGGGAGGGCCGTAGATTCGCAGTATTTT. Translation gives CASSLESGRAVDSQYF.

Ten or more counts support this clonotype. The rearrangement joins TRBV29-1 to TRBJ2-1; the match to TRBD2 covers 12 bases. V trimming: 1 base; J trimming: 4 bases; junction bases outside the gene matches: 5. Germline V CDR1 and CDR2: SQVTM, ANQGSEA. This CDR3 is built from 16 residues. CDR3 residues: CSVEGTSGIWYNEQFF. For the CDR3, the DNA is TGCAGCGTTGAAGGGACTAGCGGGATATGGTACAATGAGCAGTTCTTC.

This clonotype occurred a few times. The CDR3 loop reads CASSLARTVRPNTEAFF. The DNA for the CDR3 is TGTGCCAGCAGCTTGGCCCGGACCGTCCGACCGAACACTGAAGCTTTCTTT. The gene calls are TRBV5-5 and TRBJ1-1; D call uncertain. Germline V lookup: CDR1 SGHKS, CDR2 YYEKEE (reference sequence). The ends were cut back, 0 bases at V and 1 base at J, with 16 bases in the middle. This CDR3 has 17 amino acids.

At least ten counts were recorded for this clonotype. The chain recombines TRBV20-1 with TRBJ2-7, with 7 bases fitting TRBD1. The CDR3 is made up of 16 amino acids. Germline lookup yields CDR1 DFQATT and CDR2 SNEGSKA (reference sequence). The V and J ends lost 0 bases and 2 bases, in that order; junction bases with no gene match: 10. For the CDR3, the DNA is TGCAGTGCTAGAGATCGGGACAGTCCAACTGCCTACGAGCAGTACTTC. It codes for CSARDRDSPTAYEQYF.

This clonotype was found many times. This chain links TRBV25-1 with TRBJ1-5, with 9 bases lining up with TRBD1. The CDR3 extends over 14 amino acids. Germline V CDR1 and CDR2: MGHDK, SYGVNS. The junction had 6 bases not matched to a gene; V was cut back by 5 bases and J by 7 bases. The CDR3 reads CASSPGQGLQPQHF. The CDR3 nucleotides are TGTGCCAGCAGTCCGGGACAGGGTCTGCAGCCCCAGCATTTT. Together with reference TRBV25-1 and TRBJ1-5, the CDR3 gives the full variable domain: EADIYQTPRYLVIGTGKKITLECSQTMGHDKMYWYQQDPGMELHLIHYSYGVNSTEKGDLSSESTVSRIRTEHFPLTLESARPSHTSQYLCASSPGQGLQPQHFGDGTRLSIL.